The rows below give T cell receptor beta chains drawn from one sample of a study of a mutant IDH1 vaccine in newly diagnosed glioma. Produced via immunoSEQ multiplex PCR; TCRdb's table is partial and in-frame only. The sample yields about 20,000 clones, approximately 78% seen once. Their target antigens are unknown. The source was PBMCs, collected from a glioma patient whose treatment included an IDH1 peptide vaccine. The receptor source for this set is a man aged 25 to 45 with glioma. Both conserved end residues are part of each CDR3. The D gene is left open where the match is weak. Clone size appears in some rows only: once, few, many, or a class for an expanded clone.

>TRBV6-6|-|-|TRBJ1-2
TGTGCCAGCAGTTCCGACAGGAGCTATGGCTACACCTTC
CASSSDRSYGYTF
>TRBV11-2|TRBD2|-|TRBJ2-3
TGTGCCAGCAGCCCTAGCGGGCGGGGGCCAGATACGCAGTATTTT
CASSPSGRGPDTQYF
>TRBV6-1|-|few|TRBJ1-4
TGTGCCAGCAGTGATTCTAGGGCCTTCGGAGAAAAACTGTTTTTT
CASSDSRAFGEKLFF
>TRBV5-8|-|-|TRBJ1-5
TGTGCCAGCACCAAATATCAGCCCCAGCATTTT
CASTKYQPQHF
>TRBV5-1|TRBD1|-|TRBJ1-1
TGCGCCAGCAGCGGACAGGGTCTAGAAGCTTTCTTT
CASSGQGLEAFF
>TRBV30|-|few|TRBJ2-2
TGTGCCTGGAGCCCCTCCGGGGAGCTGTTTTTT
CAWSPSGELFF
>TRBV5-1|-|-|TRBJ1-1
TGCGCCAGCAGCTCGCAGGGGATGAACACTGAAGCTTTCTTT
CASSSQGMNTEAFF
>TRBV27|-|once|TRBJ1-3
TGTGCCAGCAGTTTAGGCAGGGGAAACACCATATATTTT
CASSLGRGNTIYF
>TRBV5-5|-|-|TRBJ1-5
TGTGCCAGCAGTCAGGCGGGGCTATACAATCAGCCCCAGCATTTT
CASSQAGLYNQPQHF
>TRBV5-4|TRBD2|-|TRBJ2-7
TGTGCCAGCAGCTCGGGACTAGGCACCTCCAACGAGCAGTACTTC
CASSSGLGTSNEQYF
>TRBV6-1|TRBD2|-|TRBJ2-7
TGTGCCAGCAGTGCCCGACTAGCGGGCCCCTCCTACGAGCAGTACTTC
CASSARLAGPSYEQYF
>TRBV29-1|-|once|TRBJ2-7
TGCAGCGGGCTAGGATTCTACGAGCAGTACTTC
CSGLGFYEQYF
>TRBV19|TRBD1|-|TRBJ1-5
TGTGCCAGTAGTAAGACAGGGGGCGGGGGACAGCCCCAGCATTTT
CASSKTGGGGQPQHF
>TRBV10-3|TRBD2|-|TRBJ2-1
TGTGCCATCAGTGAGTCGCCTAGCGGGAGGTTCCCTGAGCAGTTCTTC
CAISESPSGRFPEQFF
>TRBV19|TRBD2|-|TRBJ2-7
TGTGCCAGCAGACTAGCGGGAGTTTCGTACGAGCAGTACTTC
CASRLAGVSYEQYF
>TRBV20-1|TRBD2|few|TRBJ2-1
TGCAGTGCTAGAGTGGGGACTAGCGAGTTCTTC
CSARVGTSEFF
>TRBV29-1|-|-|TRBJ2-3
TGCAGCGTGCAAGACACATTCACAGATACGCAGTATTTT
CSVQDTFTDTQYF
>TRBV7-9|-|-|TRBJ1-4
TGTGCCAGCAGCGCTACCCGGGACGATGAAAAACTGTTTTTT
CASSATRDDEKLFF
>TRBV9|-|-|TRBJ2-5
TGTGCCAGCAGCGGGCCGGGGGAGACCCAGTACTTC
CASSGPGETQYF
>TRBV5-6|-|-|TRBJ2-7
TGTGCCAGCAGCTTTGTAGGGAGTCTATACTACGAGCAGTACTTC
CASSFVGSLYYEQYF
>TRBV6-6|TRBD1|-|TRBJ2-4
TGTGCCAGCAGTTCGACAGGGCTGAAGAACATTCAGTACTTC
CASSSTGLKNIQYF
>TRBV11-3|-|-|TRBJ2-1
TGTGCCAGCAGCTTGAAAGGGAATGAGCAGTTCTTC
CASSLKGNEQFF
>TRBV6-5|-|-|TRBJ2-1
TGTGCCAGCAGACCCGGTGGTAGCGGCTACAATGAGCAGTTCTTC
CASRPGGSGYNEQFF
>TRBV7-9|-|-|TRBJ2-1
TGTGCCAGCAGCTTAGCGGAGTCGTATGTGTCGAACTCAAATAAGTTCTTC
CASSLAESYVSNSNKFF
>TRBV19|TRBD1|few|TRBJ1-2
TGTGCCAGTAGTATTCCCTGGGACAGGGCTCATGGCTACACCTTC
CASSIPWDRAHGYTF
>TRBV7-9|-|-|TRBJ1-1
TGTGCCAGCAGCCCCCCGGCAGGGGTGTTCACTGAAGCTTTCTTT
CASSPPAGVFTEAFF
>TRBV6-5|-|-|TRBJ2-7
TGTGCCAGCAGCAGGGGCCGGGTGGACGAGCAGTACTTC
CASSRGRVDEQYF
>TRBV5-1|TRBD2|-|TRBJ2-1
TGCGCCAGCAGCCCGCTGGCGGGAGGGTTGAACAATGAGCAGTTCTTC
CASSPLAGGLNNEQFF
>TRBV19|-|-|TRBJ2-7
TGTGCCAGTAGTCTTAGCGGAAGCCAATCCGTGCAGTACTTC
CASSLSGSQSVQYF
>TRBV27|TRBD2|-|TRBJ2-3
TGTGCCAGCTGTATGGGGGGGACAGATACGCAGTATTTT
CASCMGGTDTQYF
>TRBV2|-|-|TRBJ2-5
TGTGCCAGCAGTCTACGGACAGCGCAAGAGACCCAGTACTTC
CASSLRTAQETQYF
>TRBV2|TRBD1|-|TRBJ1-2
TGTGCCAGCAGTGAAGTACCGGACAGGCCCAACTATGGCTACACCTTC
CASSEVPDRPNYGYTF
>TRBV5-1|TRBD2|-|TRBJ2-1
TGCGCCAGCACCTCCGATACCGGGACTAGAGGCTACAATGAGCAGTTCTTC
CASTSDTGTRGYNEQFF
>TRBV6-1|TRBD1|-|TRBJ1-1
TGTGCCAGCAGTGAAGCGCTTCGGGTAGGGGGCGTCTTGGGAACTGAAGCTTTCTTT
CASSEALRVGGVLGTEAFF
>TRBV13|TRBD1|-|TRBJ1-1
TGTGCCAGCAGCCTACAGGGGACGACTGAAGCTTTCTTT
CASSLQGTTEAFF
>TRBV4-1|TRBD1|medium-sized|TRBJ1-1
TGCGCCAGCAGCGCGGGACAGGAAAACACTGAAGCTTTCTTT
CASSAGQENTEAFF
>TRBV19|TRBD2|-|TRBJ2-2
TGTGCCAGTAGTATCTTCAGCGGGGACACCGGGGAGCTGTTTTTT
CASSIFSGDTGELFF
>TRBV25-1|-|-|TRBJ2-7
TGTGCCAGCAGTGGAGCTCTCCTGGGGGAGCAGTACTTC
CASSGALLGEQYF
>TRBV4-1|TRBD1|once|TRBJ1-2
TGCGCCAGCAGCCAAGGGACAGGGGGGAACTATGGCTACACCTTC
CASSQGTGGNYGYTF
>TRBV7-9|TRBD1|-|TRBJ1-3
TGTGCCAGCAGCTCAAAAAAAACAGGGGGCACCGGAAACACCATATATTTT
CASSSKKTGGTGNTIYF
>TRBV10-3|-|-|TRBJ1-6
TGTGCCATCTCTTCGGCGGGGGCCCTAGGAAATTCACCCCTCCACTTT
CAISSAGALGNSPLHF
>TRBV5-4|-|-|TRBJ2-2
TGTGCCAGCAGCCCCAAAGGAGGGAACACCGGGGAGCTGTTTTTT
CASSPKGGNTGELFF
>TRBV4-2|TRBD1|-|TRBJ1-1
TGTGCCAGCAGCCAGTGGCAGGGGGCGGTCACTGAAGCTTTCTTT
CASSQWQGAVTEAFF